This TCR beta chain is drawn from a study of cytomegalovirus exposure and HLA in healthy donors. Germline values: CDR1 SGHDN, CDR2 FVKESK. The CDR3 has 17 amino acids. The ends were cut back, 1 base at V and 3 bases at J, with 18 bases in the middle. The PCR was carried out with 60 Vbeta primers and 13 Jbeta primers. The protocol was immunoSEQ multiplex PCR, while the TCRdb copy is restricted to in-frame clones and leaves out a portion. The ten most abundant clones cover 2.7% of a sample with 55,000 to 80,000 clones. Of note for this clone: As yet, its antigen is unknown.

Study results and limitations: Using a false discovery rate of 0.05, a later analysis showed that 15,000 to 20,000 TCR beta sequences were associated with HLA alleles.

The chain links TRBV14 to TRBJ1-2; no firm D call. This receptor was obtained from a man in his forties in good health and CMV-seronegative. Sequencing was performed on PBMCs. The CDR3 coding sequence is TGTGCCAGCAGCCAAGCCCCCTCCTCCCGTTCCGACTATGGCTACACCTTC. Translation: CASSQAPSSRSDYGYTF.